Below are 25 T cell receptor beta chains sequenced from a single sample in a study of blood T cell repertoires in COVID-19. Clones were sequenced by immunoSEQ multiplex PCR, and TCRdb holds only the in-frame ones, with some missing. The sample has 140,000 or so clones; around 90% are singletons. Sequenced material: peripheral blood. These receptors all come from a human donor with COVID-19, enrolled during active disease. The donor label of this sample is uncertain.

The chain recombines TRBV27 with TRBJ1-5; D uncertain. From germline, CDR1 is MNHEY and CDR2 SMNVEV (reference sequence). V dropped 5 bases and J dropped 5 bases, with 13 bases sitting between them. There are 14 residues in the CDR3. This CDR3 reads CASSPTGLDQPQHF. CDR3 nucleotides: TGTGCCAGCAGTCCAACCGGACTTGATCAGCCCCAGCATTTT.

This chain links TRBV27 with TRBJ2-7, with 10 positions matching TRBD1. Trimming took 5 bases from V and 1 from J; bases not matched to a gene: 8. The V gene's germline CDR1 is MNHEY and CDR2 SMNVEV (reference sequence). The CDR3 sequence is 16 residues long. CDR3 bases: TGTGCCAGCAGTCTAACGGGACAGGGGATGTCCTACGAGCAGTACTTC. Protein: CASSLTGQGMSYEQYF.

The J gene is TRBJ2-2, the V gene TRBV6-5; 7 bases are a match to TRBD1. Germline trimming cut 7 bases from V and 5 bases from J; bases unmatched to any gene: 10. Germline loops: CDR1 MNHEY, CDR2 SVGAGI. CDR3 length equals 15 residues. CDR3 region: CASTQLQGVTGELFF. The DNA of the CDR3 is TGTGCCAGCACCCAACTCCAGGGGGTTACCGGGGAGCTGTTTTTT.

The chain couples TRBV27 to TRBJ2-7; 9 bases fit TRBD2. With 1 base clipped from V and 0 bases from J, the junction kept 13 bases outside the gene matches. The CDR3 loop spans 19 amino acids. Germline-derived CDR1 and CDR2 are MNHEY and SMNVEV (reference sequence). This CDR3 is CASSLFWGTSLGSSYEQYF. Written as DNA, the CDR3 is TGTGCCAGCAGTTTATTTTGGGGGACTAGCCTTGGTAGCTCCTACGAGCAGTACTTC.

The chain recombines TRBV12-3 or TRBV12-4 with TRBJ1-2, with TRBD1 matching 9 bases. Unmatched junction bases numbered 4, after V lost 4 bases and J lost 7 bases. This CDR3 spans 13 amino acids. CDR3: CASSSNRGLGYTF. For the CDR3, the DNA is TGTGCCAGCAGTTCCAACAGGGGGCTTGGCTACACCTTC.

This chain joins TRBV27 and TRBJ2-3; 8 bases match TRBD2. The V segment lost 4 bases and the J segment 2 bases; nucleotides outside the gene matches: 8. CDR1 and CDR2 from the germline V gene are MNHEY and SMNVEV (reference sequence). The CDR3 spans 16 residues. The DNA for the CDR3 is TGTGCCAGCAGTTCCTTAGCGGGGATACCCACAGATACGCAGTATTTT. This sequence encodes CASSSLAGIPTDTQYF.

The genes are TRBV7-9 and TRBJ1-2; 8 nucleotides line up with TRBD1. This CDR3 has 16 amino acids. The V segment lost 0 bases and the J segment 7 bases; nucleotides outside the gene matches: 10. Per the germline V gene, CDR1 is SEHNR and CDR2 is FQNEAQ (reference sequence). This CDR3 reads CASSLASRQGAGGYTF. The DNA of the CDR3 is TGTGCCAGCAGCTTAGCGTCTCGGCAGGGGGCAGGTGGCTACACCTTC.

The gene calls are TRBV7-9 and TRBJ1-4; D gene ambiguous. V lost 5 bases and J lost 1, with 11 bases in between. The CDR3 is made up of 15 amino acids. Germline V lookup: CDR1 SEHNR, CDR2 FQNEAQ (reference sequence). The CDR3 bases are TGTGCCAGCAGCCCCCCCGGGAGAACTAATGAAAAACTGTTTTTT. This translates into CASSPPGRTNEKLFF.

This chain links TRBV6-5 with TRBJ1-1, with a possible D match to TRBD1 (5 bases). There are 13 residues in the CDR3. Deletions cut 6 bases from V and 6 bases from J, with 14 bases between. CDR1 MNHEY and CDR2 SVGAGI come from the germline V gene. In DNA form, the CDR3 reads TGTGCCAGCAGCCACCCAGGGTGGGCTGAAGCTTTCTTT. Translating gives CASSHPGWAEAFF.

The V and J genes are TRBV12-3 or TRBV12-4 and TRBJ1-1; D is possibly TRBD1 (5 bases). V lost 4 bases and J 2 bases, leaving 8 bases between the germline ends. The CDR3 covers 13 residues. This chain's CDR3 is CASSWGLNTEAFF. As DNA, the CDR3 is TGTGCCAGCAGTTGGGGCCTAAACACTGAAGCTTTCTTT.

This chain joins TRBV11-2 and TRBJ2-7; a possible D gene is TRBD2 (6 bases). The CDR3 is made up of 15 amino acids. The V end was cut by 5 bases, the J end by 0 bases, with 14 bases between. The germline gives CDR1 SGHAT, CDR2 FQNNGV. The DNA for the CDR3 is TGTGCCAGCAGCCCCCTTCGGGAGTTCTCCTACGAGCAGTACTTC. Amino acid sequence: CASSPLREFSYEQYF.

The chain employs TRBV24-1 and TRBJ2-5, with 7 bases matching TRBD2. CDR3 length: 14 residues. Germline values: CDR1 KGHDR, CDR2 SFDVKD. The V gene end was trimmed by 3 bases and the J gene end by 5 bases; junction bases not matched to a gene: 5. CDR3 coding DNA: TGTGCCACCAGTGATAGGAGACTAGCTGAGACCCAGTACTTC. Its translation: CATSDRRLAETQYF.

V usage is TRBV5-1 and J usage is TRBJ1-5, with 7 bases matching TRBD1. CDR1 is SGHRS, CDR2 YFSETQ, per germline. This CDR3 has 14 amino acids. Trimming at V came to 4 bases and at J to 3 bases, leaving 4 bases not matched to a gene. CDR3 nucleotides: TGCGCCAGCAGCACGGGACAGACCAATCAGCCCCAGCATTTT. It codes for CASSTGQTNQPQHF.

CDR3 in amino acids: CASSLGTFTSYEQYF. Written as DNA, the CDR3 is TGTGCCAGCAGCTTAGGGACTTTCACCTCCTACGAGCAGTACTTC. The chain couples TRBV11-3 to TRBJ2-7, with a weak D call TRBD2 (5 bases). The CDR3 extends over 15 amino acids. V was pared by 1 base and J by 0 bases, with 10 bases between. CDR1 SGHNT and CDR2 YENEEA come from the germline V gene.

The gene calls are TRBV5-5 and TRBJ1-1; D gene unclear. The CDR3 covers 15 residues. Per the germline V gene, CDR1 is SGHKS and CDR2 is YYEKEE (reference sequence). The V end lost 0 bases, the J end lost 1 base, and 10 bases lay between the germline ends. The CDR3 protein is CASSLGVQTNTEAFF. The CDR3 coding sequence is TGTGCCAGCAGCTTGGGGGTACAGACGAACACTGAAGCTTTCTTT.

This chain uses TRBV7-2 with TRBJ1-2; D is unresolved. The CDR3 covers 14 residues. V lost 5 bases, J lost 8 bases, and 18 bases lay in between. Germline CDR1 reads SGHTA; CDR2 reads FQGNSA. CDR3 in amino acids: CASSPTGRVNGYTF. In DNA, the CDR3 is TGTGCCAGCAGCCCGACGGGAAGAGTAAACGGCTACACCTTC. The whole variable domain, remainder taken from reference TRBV7-2 and TRBJ1-2, is GAGVSQSPSNKVTEKGKDVELRCDPISGHTALYWYRQSLGQGLEFLIYFQGNSAPDKSGLPSDRFSAERTGGSVSTLTIQRTQQEDSAVYLCASSPTGRVNGYTFGSGTRLTVV.

This rearrangement joins TRBV5-4 to TRBJ2-2; D perhaps matches TRBD2 (5 bases). This CDR3 comprises 15 residues. V was pared by 0 bases and J by 7 bases, with 13 bases between. CDR1 is SGHNT and CDR2 is YYREEE in the germline V gene (reference sequence). CDR3 amino acids: CASSLGWIRGGELFF. CDR3 coding DNA: TGTGCCAGCAGCTTGGGCTGGATACGGGGCGGGGAGCTGTTTTTT.

This clone was observed a few times. The chain uses TRBV4-2 and TRBJ2-1; D perhaps matches TRBD2 (5 bases). Germline V lookup: CDR1 LGHNA, CDR2 YNFKEQ. Deletions cut 3 bases from V and 8 bases from J, with 17 bases between. This CDR3 has 15 residues. The CDR3 sequence is CASSQSLSRVHEQFF. CDR3 nucleotides: TGTGCCAGCAGCCAGAGCCTTTCGCGGGTGCATGAGCAGTTCTTC.

The chain carries TRBV23-1 and TRBJ2-7; TRBD1 might be the D (6 bases). TRBV23-1 is an ORF, with its function uncertain. This CDR3 has 15 residues. The V end was cut by 1 base, the J end by 4 bases, with 14 bases between. The CDR3 here is CASSQYRVGAYEQYF. The CDR3 nucleotides are TGCGCCAGCAGTCAATACAGGGTAGGGGCTTACGAGCAGTACTTC.

The chain is built from TRBV7-3 and TRBJ2-3, with 13 bases matching TRBD2. V lost 8 bases and J lost 4; bases outside the gene matches: 21. Germline CDR1 reads SGHTA; CDR2 reads FQGTGA. The CDR3 has 20 amino acids. The CDR3 region has the DNA TGTGCCAGCGTTCCCCTCGGACTAGCGGGAGAAGAGGCGCAGTCAGATACGCAGTATTTT. Translated, it gives CASVPLGLAGEEAQSDTQYF.

The chain uses TRBV7-2 and TRBJ1-2, with TRBD1 identical over 7 bases. The V and J ends lost 1 base and 2 bases, in that order; junction bases with no gene match: 4. CDR3 length equals 15 residues. Per the germline V gene, CDR1 is SGHTA and CDR2 is FQGNSA. The CDR3 here is CASSLVSGGNYGYTF. The CDR3 DNA reads as TGTGCCAGCAGCTTAGTGTCAGGGGGAAACTATGGCTACACCTTC.

V gene TRBV5-1 combines with J gene TRBJ2-5, with D tentatively TRBD1 (6 bases). Germline assignment: CDR1 SGHRS and CDR2 YFSETQ. The length of the CDR3 is 14 residues. V shed 3 bases and J shed 1 base, with 10 bases lying between them. The CDR3 spells CASSWLGAQETQYF. The DNA for the CDR3 is TGCGCCAGCAGCTGGCTGGGGGCCCAAGAGACCCAGTACTTC.

The chain employs TRBV2 and TRBJ2-1; 8 bases are a match to TRBD2. The germline CDR1 and CDR2 sequences are SNHLY and FYNNEI. The CDR3 runs 14 residues. The trim removed 8 bases at V and 9 bases at J, leaving 12 bases unmatched. The CDR3 DNA reads as TGTGCCAGCTGCCGACTAGCGACCGGGGGTGAGCAGTTCTTC. The encoded protein is CASCRLATGGEQFF.

The chain combines TRBV5-6 with TRBJ2-7; D is undetermined. Trimming took off 1 base at V and 6 bases at J, with 5 bases between the two ends. The germline CDR1 and CDR2 sequences are SGHDT and YYEEEE. The CDR3 contains 11 residues. DNA of the CDR3: TGTGCCAGCAGCTTGAACTTCGAGCAGTACTTC. Its protein is CASSLNFEQYF.

The chain couples TRBV20-1 to TRBJ2-1; 13 nucleotides match TRBD2. There are 18 residues in the CDR3. The V segment lost 3 bases and the J segment 0 bases; nucleotides outside the gene matches: 8. Germline V gene lookup returns CDR1 DFQATT and CDR2 SNEGSKA (reference sequence). CDR3 amino acids: CSASPLAGGPSSYNEQFF. The DNA for the CDR3 is TGCAGTGCTAGTCCACTAGCGGGGGGGCCAAGCTCCTACAATGAGCAGTTCTTC.